This T cell receptor (beta chain) was observed in a study of response to subunit inactivated influenza vaccine. The V and J ends lost 2 bases and 6 bases respectively, with 8 bases between them. CDR3 size: 13 residues. Germline V CDR1 and CDR2: KGHSH, LQKENI. TCRdb called the RT-PCR reads again in MiXCR, with one record for every CDR3 protein. The sample consists of a few hundred thousand distinct CDR3 sequences, roughly 7.9% of them appearing once. The TCR comes from a man between 50 and 75 years old who received an inactivated influenza vaccine. The chain employs TRBV18 and TRBJ2-1, with D unclear. Sequences were derived from PBMCs from blood, sampled roughly 24 months after vaccination. CDR3 nucleotides: TGTGCCAGCTCACCAAGAGGAATCAATGAGCAGTTCTTC. It yields the protein CASSPRGINEQFF. The full variable domain, its missing parts supplied by reference TRBV18 and TRBJ2-1, is NAGVMQNPRHLVRRRGQEARLRCSPMKGHSHVYWYRQLPEEGLKFMVYLQKENIIDESGMPKERFSAEFPKEGPSILRIQQVVRGDSAAYFCASSPRGINEQFFGPGTRLTVL.